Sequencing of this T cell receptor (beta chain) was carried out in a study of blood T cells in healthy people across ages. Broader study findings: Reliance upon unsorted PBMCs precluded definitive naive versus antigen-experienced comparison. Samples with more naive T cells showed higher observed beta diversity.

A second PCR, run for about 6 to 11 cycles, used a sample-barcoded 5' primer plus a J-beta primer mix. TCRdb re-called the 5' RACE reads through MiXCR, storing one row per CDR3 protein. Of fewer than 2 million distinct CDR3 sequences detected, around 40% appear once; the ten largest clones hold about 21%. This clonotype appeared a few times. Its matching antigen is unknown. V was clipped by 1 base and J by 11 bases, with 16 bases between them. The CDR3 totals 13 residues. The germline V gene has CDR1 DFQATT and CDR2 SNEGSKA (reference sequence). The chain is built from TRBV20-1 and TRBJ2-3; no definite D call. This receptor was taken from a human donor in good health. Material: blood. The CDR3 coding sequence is TGCAGTGCTAGAGCTCAAGACACCCGGAGGCAGTATTTT. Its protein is CSARAQDTRRQYF.